Listed here are 27 T cell receptor beta chains from one sample, sequenced in a study of control samples from healthy donors and cancer patients. This table comes from immunoSEQ multiplex PCR, and its TCRdb copy is limited to in-frame clones, with some not included. The data hold around 130,000 clones, with just under 90% observed a single time. Sequenced sample: PBMCs. All receptors derive from a man aged 50-59 years with head and neck cancer.

This clone was seen only once. The chain uses TRBV2 and TRBJ1-2; D is unclear. CDR1 and CDR2 (germline): SNHLY, FYNNEI. CDR3 length: 14 amino acids. With 7 bases removed from V and 5 bases from J, the gap between germline ends came to 17 bases. In nucleotides, the CDR3 is TGTGCCAGCATTCGGATCGGCCTTAGGTATGGCTACACCTTC. Its translation: CASIRIGLRYGYTF.

The rearrangement joins TRBV2 to TRBJ1-2; 8 nucleotides align to TRBD1. The V gene end was trimmed by 10 bases and the J gene end by 3 bases; junction bases not matched to a gene: 7. CDR1 is SNHLY and CDR2 is FYNNEI in the germline V gene. The CDR3 is 13 amino acids. CDR3 in DNA: TGTGCCACCTCCATACAGGGGGACTATGGCTACACCTTC. Translated, it gives CATSIQGDYGYTF. Looking up the rest from reference TRBV2 and TRBJ1-2 gives the full variable domain: EPEVTQTPSHQVTQMGQEVILRCVPISNHLYFYWYRQILGQKVEFLVSFYNNEISEKSEIFDDQFSVERPDGSNFTLKIRSTKLEDSAMYFCATSIQGDYGYTFGSGTRLTVV.

In the case of this clone: One junction end does not reproduce the germline sequence, and a read error may be involved. The chain employs TRBV6-5 and TRBJ2-7, with TRBD1 matching 7 bases. Germline V CDR1 and CDR2: MNHEY, SVGAGI. CDR3 length: 14 residues. This chain's CDR3 is CASGRGQRSYEQHF. DNA for the CDR3: TGTGCCAGTGGAAGGGGGCAGAGGTCCTACGAGCAGCACTTC.

The chain links TRBV9 to TRBJ1-2; 7 positions agree with TRBD1. Trimming cost V 3 bases and J 8 bases; bases outside gene matches: 4. CDR1 and CDR2 from the germline V gene are SGDLS and YYNGEE. The CDR3 length is 12 residues. The CDR3 DNA sequence: TGTGCCAGCAGCGCGCAGGGGGACGGCTACACCTTC. Translating it yields CASSAQGDGYTF.

This chain uses TRBV10-1 with TRBJ2-3, with TRBD2 matching 7 bases. V was pared by 3 bases and J by 2 bases, with 5 bases of the junction left unmatched. Per the germline V gene, CDR1 is WNHNN and CDR2 is SYGVQD (reference sequence). The CDR3 sequence is 15 residues long. Here the CDR3 reads CASSEIAGDTDTQYF. The CDR3 DNA is TGCGCCAGCAGTGAAATTGCGGGGGACACAGATACGCAGTATTTT.

This clone was detected only once. The chain has TRBV27 and TRBJ2-1, with a possible D match to TRBD2 (6 bases). The germline V and J ends were trimmed by 1 base and 1 base, with 11 bases remaining between them. Germline assignment: CDR1 MNHEY and CDR2 SMNVEV (reference sequence). The CDR3 contains 16 residues. CDR3 protein: CASSLYAGTSYNEQFF. DNA for the CDR3: TGTGCCAGCAGTTTATACGCGGGGACGTCCTACAATGAGCAGTTCTTC.

The V call is TRBV5-1, the J call TRBJ2-6; the D is unclear. V was shortened by 4 bases and J by 10 bases, with 3 bases between the two germline ends. The CDR3 loop spans 10 amino acids. The V gene's germline CDR1 is SGHRS and CDR2 YFSETQ. The CDR3 reads CASSLNVLTF. CDR3 bases: TGCGCCAGCAGCCTGAACGTCCTGACTTTC.

This clone was detected a few times. V and J are TRBV29-1 and TRBJ2-3; 10 bases fit TRBD2. CDR1 and CDR2 from the germline V gene are SQVTM and ANQGSEA. Trimming cost V 8 bases and J 0 bases; bases outside gene matches: 8. This CDR3 is 15 amino acids long. Here the CDR3 DNA reads TGCAGCATAGCGGGGGGTTCCTTAAGCACAGATACGCAGTATTTT. Translation: CSIAGGSLSTDTQYF.

The V and J genes are TRBV30 and TRBJ2-1; possibly TRBD1 for D (6 bases). The germline CDR1 and CDR2 sequences are GTSNPN and SVGIG (reference sequence). Trimming took 4 bases from V and 4 from J, leaving 8 bases between them. CDR3 length: 12 residues. The CDR3 DNA reads TGTGCCTGGACGCAGGGGTACAATGAGCAGTTCTTC. Translation: CAWTQGYNEQFF.

The chain recombines TRBV10-1 with TRBJ2-5, with TRBD2 matching over 8 bases. Trimming cost V 4 bases and J 5 bases; bases outside gene matches: 6. The CDR3 is 14 amino acids. The germline gives CDR1 WNHNN, CDR2 SYGVQD (reference sequence). CDR3 in amino acids: CASSGSTGGETQYF. The CDR3, as DNA: TGCGCCAGCAGTGGTTCAACGGGAGGGGAGACCCAGTACTTC.

The genes are TRBV2 and TRBJ2-1; D remains ambiguous. Germline CDR1 reads SNHLY; CDR2 reads FYNNEI. The CDR3 contains 11 residues. The germline V and J ends were trimmed by 8 bases and 10 bases, with 12 bases remaining between them. The CDR3 nucleotides read TGTGCCAGCTGGTGGGCCTCGGAGCAGTTCTTC. This gives the protein CASWWASEQFF.

This clone turned up a few times. The J gene is TRBJ2-1, the V gene TRBV3-1 (or the pseudogene TRBV3-2), with no clear D. Germline-derived CDR1 and CDR2 are LGHDT and YNNKEL (reference sequence). V shed 2 bases and J shed 12 bases, with 11 bases lying between them. This CDR3 region has 12 residues. In DNA form, the CDR3 reads TGTGCCAGCAGCCAACCGGCCTCGGGGCAGTTCTTC. Protein product: CASSQPASGQFF.

The J gene is TRBJ2-1, the V gene TRBV5-1; a weak D match, TRBD1 (5 bases). The CDR3 spans 15 residues. Germline V gene data show CDR1 as SGHRS and CDR2 as YFSETQ. The V end lost 2 bases, the J end lost 0 bases, and 9 bases lay between the germline ends. CDR3 region: CASSFSDSSYNEQFF. DNA for the CDR3: TGCGCCAGCAGCTTTTCCGACAGCTCCTACAATGAGCAGTTCTTC.

The rearrangement links TRBV19 to TRBJ1-1; no firm D call. The CDR3 length is 14 residues. Trimming took off 1 base at V and 0 bases at J, with 6 bases between the two ends. Germline V gives CDR1 LNHDA, CDR2 SQIVND (reference sequence). The DNA for the CDR3 is TGTGCCAGTAGTATAGGGCAGCTGAACACTGAAGCTTTCTTT. It codes for CASSIGQLNTEAFF.

The chain links TRBV10-3 to TRBJ1-3; D ambiguous. This CDR3 spans 13 amino acids. With 9 bases removed from V and 0 bases from J, the gap between germline ends came to 9 bases. The germline CDR1 and CDR2 sequences are ENHRY and SYGVKD. The chain's CDR3 is CAMSTVSGNTIYF. The CDR3 DNA reads TGTGCCATGAGCACAGTCTCTGGAAACACCATATATTTT.

CDR3 sequence: CASSLGALNNSPLHF. CDR3 bases: TGTGCCAGCAGCCTCGGAGCCCTCAATAATTCACCCCTCCACTTT. The chain is built from TRBV7-9 and TRBJ1-6, with D unclear. V dropped 5 bases and J dropped 5 bases, with 13 bases sitting between them. Per the germline V gene, CDR1 is SEHNR and CDR2 is FQNEAQ (reference sequence). The CDR3 is made up of 15 amino acids.

The rearrangement links TRBV6-5 to TRBJ2-4; unclear D gene. The CDR3 length is 13 residues. Germline V gene sequence: CDR1 MNHEY, CDR2 SVGAGI. Trimming removed 6 bases at V and 3 bases at J, with 9 bases between. CDR3 nucleotide sequence: TGTGCCAGCAGCCGCGGCCACAAAAACATTCAGTACTTC. Encoded protein: CASSRGHKNIQYF.

In DNA form, the CDR3 reads TGCGCCAGCCGGGGACTGAGTCAAGAGACCCAGTACTTC. Its protein is CASRGLSQETQYF. The genes are TRBV5-1 and TRBJ2-5, with D perhaps matching TRBD2 (6 bases). The CDR3 sequence is 13 residues long. V was clipped by 7 bases and J by 2 bases, with 12 bases between them. Germline V CDR1 and CDR2: SGHRS, YFSETQ.

This chain connects TRBV13 to TRBJ2-7, with D perhaps matching TRBD1 (6 bases). The V end was cut by 2 bases, the J end by 1 base, with 9 bases between. The length of the CDR3 is 14 residues. Germline CDR1 reads PRHDT; CDR2 reads FYEKMQ (reference sequence). The CDR3 spells CASSLRQDSYEQYF. The CDR3 DNA follows: TGTGCCAGCAGCTTAAGACAGGATTCCTACGAGCAGTACTTC.

This chain connects TRBV7-9 to TRBJ2-1, with D possibly TRBD2 on 6 matching bases. In germline, CDR1 is SEHNR, CDR2 FQNEAQ (reference sequence). The CDR3 extends over 12 amino acids. V lost 4 bases to trimming and J lost 10 bases, with 11 bases between them. The CDR3: CASSWQLAEQFF. CDR3 coding DNA: TGTGCCAGCAGCTGGCAGCTAGCGGAGCAGTTCTTC.

The chain joins TRBV29-1 to TRBJ2-1, with 7 bases lining up with TRBD1. The J segment lost 10 bases and the V segment lost 6 bases, leaving 18 bases of the junction unmatched. Germline CDR1 and CDR2: SQVTM and ANQGSEA. There are 15 residues in the CDR3. This CDR3 is CSVTSETGWVGEQFF. The CDR3 bases are TGCAGCGTGACGTCCGAGACAGGGTGGGTGGGCGAGCAGTTCTTC.

The CDR3 spells CASSYGRTYEQYF. CDR3 nucleotides: TGTGCCAGCAGTTACGGACGGACCTACGAGCAGTACTTC. The V and J genes are TRBV28 and TRBJ2-7; D is ambiguous. The ends were cut back, 4 bases at V and 2 bases at J, with 9 bases in the middle. The CDR3 has 13 amino acids. From germline, CDR1 is MDHEN and CDR2 SYDVKM.

The CDR3 protein is CASSLAPMNTEAFF. The CDR3 coding sequence is TGTGCCAGCAGCTTGGCACCCATGAACACTGAAGCTTTCTTT. The V gene is TRBV28, the J gene TRBJ1-1; D is unresolved. The CDR3 runs to 14 residues. The V end was cut by 6 bases, the J end by 0 bases, with 11 bases between. The germline V gene encodes CDR1 MDHEN and CDR2 SYDVKM. The variable domain in full, completed from reference TRBV28 and TRBJ1-1, reads DVKVTQSSRYLVKRTGEKVFLECVQDMDHENMFWYRQDPGLGLRLIYFSYDVKMKEKGDIPEGYSVSREKKERFSLILESASTNQTSMYLCASSLAPMNTEAFFGQGTRLTVV.

The count of this clone is one. V is TRBV24-1 and J is TRBJ2-5; 7 nucleotides align to TRBD1. This CDR3 has 13 residues. CDR1 is KGHDR and CDR2 is SFDVKD in the germline V gene. The V gene end was trimmed by 5 bases and the J gene end by 2 bases; junction bases not matched to a gene: 1. The CDR3: CATSVTGQETQYF. CDR3 DNA sequence: TGTGCCACCAGTGTGACAGGGCAAGAGACCCAGTACTTC.

V usage is TRBV7-2 and J usage is TRBJ2-5; TRBD2 is a possible D gene (6 bases). Germline V gives CDR1 SGHTA, CDR2 FQGNSA. V gave up 3 bases and J gave up 4 bases, with 12 bases separating them. This CDR3 is 14 amino acids long. CDR3: CASSFSGGGETQYF. The CDR3 DNA is TGTGCCAGCAGCTTTAGCGGAGGCGGAGAGACCCAGTACTTC.

The V and J genes are TRBV3-1 (or the pseudogene TRBV3-2) and TRBJ1-1; the D gene is possibly TRBD1 (5 bases). Germline values: CDR1 LGHDT, CDR2 YNNKEL (reference sequence). Trimming took off 0 bases at V and 7 bases at J, with 12 bases between the two ends. The CDR3 runs to 14 residues. The CDR3 sequence is CASSQEGGTLEAFF. As DNA, the CDR3 is TGTGCCAGCAGCCAAGAAGGTGGGACCCTTGAAGCTTTCTTT.

This clone was observed a single time. J is TRBJ1-1 and V is TRBV24-1; weak D call: TRBD1 (6 bases). Between the trimmed V and J ends, which lost 9 bases and 5 bases, there was a span of 21 bases. Germline V CDR1 and CDR2: KGHDR, SFDVKD. The CDR3 has 15 residues. In DNA, the CDR3 is TGTGCCACCTCACCATCTTCGGGGGGGCGGACTGAAGCTTTCTTT. This translates into CATSPSSGGRTEAFF.